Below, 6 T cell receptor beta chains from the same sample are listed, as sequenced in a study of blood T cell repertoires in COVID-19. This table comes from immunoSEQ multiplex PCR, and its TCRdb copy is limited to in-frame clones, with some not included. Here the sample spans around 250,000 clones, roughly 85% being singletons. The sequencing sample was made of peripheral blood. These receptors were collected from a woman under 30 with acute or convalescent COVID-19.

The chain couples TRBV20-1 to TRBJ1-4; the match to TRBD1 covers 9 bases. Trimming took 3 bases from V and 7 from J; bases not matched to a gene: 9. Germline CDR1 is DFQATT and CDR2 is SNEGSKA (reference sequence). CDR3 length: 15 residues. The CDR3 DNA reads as TGCAGTGCTAGTCACAGGGGGCGCGGTAGTGAAAAACTGTTTTTT. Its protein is CSASHRGRGSEKLFF.

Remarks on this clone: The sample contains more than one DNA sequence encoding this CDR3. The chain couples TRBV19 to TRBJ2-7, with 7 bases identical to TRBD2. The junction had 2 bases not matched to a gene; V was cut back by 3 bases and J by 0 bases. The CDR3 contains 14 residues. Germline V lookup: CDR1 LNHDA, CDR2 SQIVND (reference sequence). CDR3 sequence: CASSIRTSSYEQYF. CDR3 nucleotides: TGTGCCAGTAGTATCCGGACTAGCTCCTACGAGCAGTACTTC.

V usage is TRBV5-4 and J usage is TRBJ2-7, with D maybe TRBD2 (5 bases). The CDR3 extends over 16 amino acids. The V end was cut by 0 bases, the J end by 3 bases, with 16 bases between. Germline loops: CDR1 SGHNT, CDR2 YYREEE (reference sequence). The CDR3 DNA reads TGTGCCAGCAGCTTGGGAGGGCCCAGCCGGGTCTACGAGCAGTACTTC. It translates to CASSLGGPSRVYEQYF.

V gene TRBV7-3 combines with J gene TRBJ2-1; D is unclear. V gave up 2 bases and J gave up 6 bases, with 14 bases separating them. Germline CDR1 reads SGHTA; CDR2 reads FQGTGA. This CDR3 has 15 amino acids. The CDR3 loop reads CASSLRFGGSNEQFF. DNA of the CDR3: TGTGCCAGCAGCTTACGTTTCGGCGGATCCAATGAGCAGTTCTTC.

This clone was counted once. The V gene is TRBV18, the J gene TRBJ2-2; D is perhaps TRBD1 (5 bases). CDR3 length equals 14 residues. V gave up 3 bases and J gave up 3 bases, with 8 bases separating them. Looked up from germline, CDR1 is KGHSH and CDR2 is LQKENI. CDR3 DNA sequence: TGTGCCAGCTCACCTCCCAGGGACACCGGGGAGCTGTTTTTT. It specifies CASSPPRDTGELFF.

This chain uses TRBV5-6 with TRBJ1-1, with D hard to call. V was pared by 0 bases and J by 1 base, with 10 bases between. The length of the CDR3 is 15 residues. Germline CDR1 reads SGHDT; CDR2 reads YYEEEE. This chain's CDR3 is CASSLVAGKNTEAFF. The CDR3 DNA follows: TGTGCCAGCAGCTTGGTAGCTGGAAAGAACACTGAAGCTTTCTTT.